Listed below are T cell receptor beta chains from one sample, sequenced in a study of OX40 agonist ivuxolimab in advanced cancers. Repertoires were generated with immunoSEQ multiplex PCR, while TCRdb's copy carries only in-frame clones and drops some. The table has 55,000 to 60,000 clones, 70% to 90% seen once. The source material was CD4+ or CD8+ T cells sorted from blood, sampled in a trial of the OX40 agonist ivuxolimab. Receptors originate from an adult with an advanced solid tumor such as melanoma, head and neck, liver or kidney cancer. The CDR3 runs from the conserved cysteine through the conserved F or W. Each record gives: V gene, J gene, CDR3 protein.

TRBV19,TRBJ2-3,CASSLGLAGADTQYF
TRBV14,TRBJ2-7,CASSQGGGYEQYF
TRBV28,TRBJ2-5,CASSLYRETQYF
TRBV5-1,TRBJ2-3,CASSLGTSSDTQYF
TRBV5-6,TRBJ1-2,CASSLAGDGYTF
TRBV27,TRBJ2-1,CASSGTGRNNEQFF
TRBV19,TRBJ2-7,CASSPSGPLYEQYF
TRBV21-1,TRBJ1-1,CASSMAGGSGTEAFF
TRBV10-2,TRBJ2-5,CASSDRGGKETQYF
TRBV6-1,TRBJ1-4,CASSEGTGSEKLFF
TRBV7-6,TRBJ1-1,CASSSGVSGENTEAFF
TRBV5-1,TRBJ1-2,CASSRTGLNYGYTF
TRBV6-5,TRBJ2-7,CASARDRGYEQYF
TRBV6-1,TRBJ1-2,CASSGRQGAISFYGYTF
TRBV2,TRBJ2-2,CASSEAGQRGTGELFF
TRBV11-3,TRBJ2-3,CASTQGSDTQYF
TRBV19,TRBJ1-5,CASGPQDRGINQPQHF
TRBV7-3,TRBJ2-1,CASSHPSGASGNEQFF
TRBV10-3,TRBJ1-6,CAISESSQEPLHF
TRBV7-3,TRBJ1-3,CASSPNGGGGNTIYF
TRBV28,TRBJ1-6,CASSFQGSPSPLHF
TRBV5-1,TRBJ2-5,CASSETGWETQYF
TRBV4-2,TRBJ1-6,CASSQDLGGNSPLHF
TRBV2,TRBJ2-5,CASSIGPIVAQYF
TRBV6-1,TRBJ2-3,CASSEVGGRYTQYF
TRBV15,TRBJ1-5,CATSITGAAQHF
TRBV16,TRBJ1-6,CASSQSGQANSPLHF
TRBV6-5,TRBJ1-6,CASTTTGSGDSPLHF
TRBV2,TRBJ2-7,CASSDNSYEQYF
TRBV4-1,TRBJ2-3,CASSLPPPSTDTQYF
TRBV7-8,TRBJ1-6,CASSLDRARDNSPLHF
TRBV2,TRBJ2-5,CASRGQLTQETQYF
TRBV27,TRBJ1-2,CASSYRQGVAQGKGYTF
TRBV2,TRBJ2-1,CASSGYYNEQFF
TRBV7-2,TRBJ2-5,CASSPGIGDRGQETQYF
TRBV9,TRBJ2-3,CASSSTRLSDTQYF
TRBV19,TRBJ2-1,CASSIDGLASGGRNNEQFF
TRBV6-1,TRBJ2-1,CASQPLSGTYNEQFF
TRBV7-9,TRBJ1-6,CASSLIMGRNNSPLHF
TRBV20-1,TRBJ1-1,CSASRRSEAFF
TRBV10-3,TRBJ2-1,CAAKYGTPDNEQFF
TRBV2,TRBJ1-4,CASNFRAGEKLFF
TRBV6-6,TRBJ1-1,CASSYGGPNTEAFF
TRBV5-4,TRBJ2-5,CASSSEMGETQYF
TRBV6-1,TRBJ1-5,CASQPRGYSNQPQHF
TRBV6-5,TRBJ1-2,CASSEGLRNGYTF
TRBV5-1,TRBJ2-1,CASSLASGIYNEQFF
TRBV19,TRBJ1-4,CASSWTGEKLFF
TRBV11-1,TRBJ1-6,CASSLAGRNSPLHF
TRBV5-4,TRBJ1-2,CASSLDAGSYGYTF
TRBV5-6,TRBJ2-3,CASSSQVTQYF
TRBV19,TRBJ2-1,CASSISGTPSYNEQFF